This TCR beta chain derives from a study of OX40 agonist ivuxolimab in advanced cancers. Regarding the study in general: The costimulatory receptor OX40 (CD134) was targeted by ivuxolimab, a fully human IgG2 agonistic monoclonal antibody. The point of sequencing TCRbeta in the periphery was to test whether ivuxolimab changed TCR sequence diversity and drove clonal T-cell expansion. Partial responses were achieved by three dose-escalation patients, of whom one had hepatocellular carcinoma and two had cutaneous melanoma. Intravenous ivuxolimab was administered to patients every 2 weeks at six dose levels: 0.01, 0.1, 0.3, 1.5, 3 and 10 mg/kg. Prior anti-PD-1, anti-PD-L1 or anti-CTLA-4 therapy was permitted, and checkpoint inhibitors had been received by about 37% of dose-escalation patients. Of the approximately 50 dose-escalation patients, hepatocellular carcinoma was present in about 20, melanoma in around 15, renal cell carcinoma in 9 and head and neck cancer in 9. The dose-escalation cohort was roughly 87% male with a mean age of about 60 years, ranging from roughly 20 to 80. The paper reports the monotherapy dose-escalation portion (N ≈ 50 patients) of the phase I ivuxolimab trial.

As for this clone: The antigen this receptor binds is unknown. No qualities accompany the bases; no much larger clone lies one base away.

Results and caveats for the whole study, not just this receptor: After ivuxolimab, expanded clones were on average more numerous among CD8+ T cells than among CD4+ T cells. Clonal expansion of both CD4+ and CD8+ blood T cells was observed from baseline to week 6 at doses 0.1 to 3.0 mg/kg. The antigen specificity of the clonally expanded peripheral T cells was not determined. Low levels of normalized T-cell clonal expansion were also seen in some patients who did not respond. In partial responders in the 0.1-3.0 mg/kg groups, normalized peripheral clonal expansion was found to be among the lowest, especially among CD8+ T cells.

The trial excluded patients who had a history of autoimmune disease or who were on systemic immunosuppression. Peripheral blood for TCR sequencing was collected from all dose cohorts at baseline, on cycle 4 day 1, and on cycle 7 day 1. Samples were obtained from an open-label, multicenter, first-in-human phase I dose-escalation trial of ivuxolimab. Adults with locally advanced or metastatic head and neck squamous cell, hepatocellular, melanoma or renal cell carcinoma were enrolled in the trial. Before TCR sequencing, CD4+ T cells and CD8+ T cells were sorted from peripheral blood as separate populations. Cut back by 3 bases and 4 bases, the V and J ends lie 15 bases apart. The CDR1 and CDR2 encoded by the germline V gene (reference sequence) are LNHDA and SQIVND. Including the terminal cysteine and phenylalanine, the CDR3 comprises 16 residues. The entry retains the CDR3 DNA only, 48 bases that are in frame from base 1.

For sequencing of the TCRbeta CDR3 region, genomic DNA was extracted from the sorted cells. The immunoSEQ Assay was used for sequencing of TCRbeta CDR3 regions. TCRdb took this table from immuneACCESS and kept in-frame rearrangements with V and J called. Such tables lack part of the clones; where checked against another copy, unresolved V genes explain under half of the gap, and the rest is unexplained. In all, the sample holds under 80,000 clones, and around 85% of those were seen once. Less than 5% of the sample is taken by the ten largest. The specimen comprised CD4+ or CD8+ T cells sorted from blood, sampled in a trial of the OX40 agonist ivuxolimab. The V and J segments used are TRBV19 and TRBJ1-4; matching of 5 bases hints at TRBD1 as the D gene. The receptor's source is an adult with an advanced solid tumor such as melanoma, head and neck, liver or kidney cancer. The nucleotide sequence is TGTGCCAGTAGTATTGCTCCGAGGGGTATTAATGAAAAACTGTTTTTT. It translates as CASSIAPRGINEKLFF.